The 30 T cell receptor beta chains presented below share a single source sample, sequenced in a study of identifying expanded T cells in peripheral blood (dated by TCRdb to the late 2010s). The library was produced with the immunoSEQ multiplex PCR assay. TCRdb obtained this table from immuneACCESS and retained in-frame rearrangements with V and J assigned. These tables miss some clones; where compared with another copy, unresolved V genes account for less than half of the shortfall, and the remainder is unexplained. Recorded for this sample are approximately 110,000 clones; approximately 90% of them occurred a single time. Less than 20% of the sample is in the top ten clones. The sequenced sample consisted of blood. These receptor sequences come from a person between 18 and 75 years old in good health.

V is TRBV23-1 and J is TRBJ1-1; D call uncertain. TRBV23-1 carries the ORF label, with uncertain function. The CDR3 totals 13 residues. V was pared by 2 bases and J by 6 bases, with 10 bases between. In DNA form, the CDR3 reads TGCGCCAGCAGTCAAGCCCTTTTATCTGAAGCTTTCTTT. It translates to CASSQALLSEAFF.

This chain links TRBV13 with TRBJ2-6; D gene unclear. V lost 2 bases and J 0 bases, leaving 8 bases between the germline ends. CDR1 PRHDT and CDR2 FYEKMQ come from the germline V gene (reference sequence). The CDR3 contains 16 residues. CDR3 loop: CASSLMGDSGANVLTF. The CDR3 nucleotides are TGTGCCAGCAGCTTAATGGGTGACTCTGGGGCCAACGTCCTGACTTTC.

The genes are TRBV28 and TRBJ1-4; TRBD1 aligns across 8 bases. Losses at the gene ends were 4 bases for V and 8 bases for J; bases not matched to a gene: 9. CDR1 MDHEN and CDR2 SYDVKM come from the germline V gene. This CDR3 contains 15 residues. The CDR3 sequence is CASSSLGTGREKLFF. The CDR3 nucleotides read TGTGCCAGCAGTTCCCTCGGGACAGGACGGGAAAAACTGTTTTTT.

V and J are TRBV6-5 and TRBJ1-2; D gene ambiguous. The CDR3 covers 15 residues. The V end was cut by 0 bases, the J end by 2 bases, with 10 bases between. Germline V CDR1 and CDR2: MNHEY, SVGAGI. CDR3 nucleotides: TGTGCCAGCAGTTACTCGAAGCCCAGAAACTATGGCTACACCTTC. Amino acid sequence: CASSYSKPRNYGYTF.

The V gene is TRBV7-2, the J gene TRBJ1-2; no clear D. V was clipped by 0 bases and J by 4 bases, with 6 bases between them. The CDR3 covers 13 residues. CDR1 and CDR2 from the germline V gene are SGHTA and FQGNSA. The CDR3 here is CASSLAGSYGYTF. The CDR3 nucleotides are TGTGCCAGCAGCTTAGCAGGGAGCTATGGCTACACCTTC.

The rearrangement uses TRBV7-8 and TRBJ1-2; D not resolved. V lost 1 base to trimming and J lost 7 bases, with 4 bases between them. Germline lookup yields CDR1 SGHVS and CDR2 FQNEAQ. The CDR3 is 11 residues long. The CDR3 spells CASSLGGGYTF. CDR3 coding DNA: TGTGCCAGCAGCTTAGGTGGTGGCTACACCTTC.

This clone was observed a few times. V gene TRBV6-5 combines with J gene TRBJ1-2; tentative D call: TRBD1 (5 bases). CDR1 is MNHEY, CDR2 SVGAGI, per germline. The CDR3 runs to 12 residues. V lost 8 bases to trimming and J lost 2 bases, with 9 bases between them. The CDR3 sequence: CASRRTNYGYTF. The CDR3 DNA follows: TGTGCCAGCCGCCGGACAAACTATGGCTACACCTTC.

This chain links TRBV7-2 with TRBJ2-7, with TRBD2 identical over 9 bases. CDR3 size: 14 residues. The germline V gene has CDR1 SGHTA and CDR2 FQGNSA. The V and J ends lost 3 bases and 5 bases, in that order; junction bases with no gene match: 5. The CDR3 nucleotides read TGTGCCAGCAGCTTCCGGACTAGCGTCCACGAGCAGTACTTC. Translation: CASSFRTSVHEQYF. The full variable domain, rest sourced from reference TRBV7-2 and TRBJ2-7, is GAGVSQSPSNKVTEKGKDVELRCDPISGHTALYWYRQSLGQGLEFLIYFQGNSAPDKSGLPSDRFSAERTGGSVSTLTIQRTQQEDSAVYLCASSFRTSVHEQYFGPGTRLTVT.

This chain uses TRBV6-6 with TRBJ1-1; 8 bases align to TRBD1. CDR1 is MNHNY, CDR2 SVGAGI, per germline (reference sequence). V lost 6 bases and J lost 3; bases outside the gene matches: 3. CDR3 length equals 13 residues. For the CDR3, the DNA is TGTGCCAGCAGGACGGACAGGGACACTGAAGCTTTCTTT. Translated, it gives CASRTDRDTEAFF.

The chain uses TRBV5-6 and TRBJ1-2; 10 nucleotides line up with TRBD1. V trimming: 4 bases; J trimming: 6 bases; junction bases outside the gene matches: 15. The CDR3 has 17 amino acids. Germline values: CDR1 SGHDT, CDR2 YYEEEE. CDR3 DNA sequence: TGTGCCAGCAGCCTCGGGACAGGGGTTTTGGGGTTCCATGGCTACACCTTC. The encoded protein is CASSLGTGVLGFHGYTF. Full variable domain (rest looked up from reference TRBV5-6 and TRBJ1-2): DAGVTQSPTHLIKTRGQQVTLRCSPKSGHDTVSWYQQALGQGPQFIFQYYEEEERQRGNFPDRFSGHQFPNYSSELNVNALLLGDSALYLCASSLGTGVLGFHGYTFGSGTRLTVV.

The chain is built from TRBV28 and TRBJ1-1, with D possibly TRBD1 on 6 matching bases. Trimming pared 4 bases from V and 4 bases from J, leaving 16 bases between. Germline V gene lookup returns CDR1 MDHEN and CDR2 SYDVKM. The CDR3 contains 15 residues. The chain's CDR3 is CASSSLPGATTEAFF. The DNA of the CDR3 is TGTGCCAGCAGTTCCCTACCAGGGGCGACCACTGAAGCTTTCTTT.

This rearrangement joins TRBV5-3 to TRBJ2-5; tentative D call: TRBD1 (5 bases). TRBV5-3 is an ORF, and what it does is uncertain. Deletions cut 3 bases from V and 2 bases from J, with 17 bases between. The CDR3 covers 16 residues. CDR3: CARSYQDTLIQETQYF. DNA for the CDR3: TGTGCCAGAAGCTACCAGGACACCCTGATACAAGAGACCCAGTACTTC.

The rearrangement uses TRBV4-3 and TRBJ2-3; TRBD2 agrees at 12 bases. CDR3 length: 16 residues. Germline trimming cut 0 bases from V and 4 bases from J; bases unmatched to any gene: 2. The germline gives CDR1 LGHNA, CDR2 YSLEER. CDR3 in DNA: TGCGCCAGCAGCCAAGAAGGACTAGCGGGGTCAGATACGCAGTATTTT. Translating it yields CASSQEGLAGSDTQYF.

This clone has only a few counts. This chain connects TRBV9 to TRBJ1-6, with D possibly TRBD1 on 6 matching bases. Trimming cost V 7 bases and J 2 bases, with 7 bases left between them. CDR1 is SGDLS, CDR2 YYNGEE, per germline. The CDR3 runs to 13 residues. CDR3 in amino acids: CASPGAYNSPLHF. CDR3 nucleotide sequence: TGTGCCAGCCCAGGGGCCTATAATTCACCCCTCCACTTT.

The CDR3 region is CASSLDMASGGSDTQYF. The CDR3 DNA is TGTGCCAGCAGCTTAGATATGGCTAGCGGGGGGTCAGATACGCAGTATTTT. J is TRBJ2-3 and V is TRBV7-2; 11 bases agree with TRBD2. CDR3 length: 17 amino acids. The V gene's germline CDR1 is SGHTA and CDR2 FQGNSA. The ends lost 1 base at V and 4 bases at J; junction bases unmatched: 7.

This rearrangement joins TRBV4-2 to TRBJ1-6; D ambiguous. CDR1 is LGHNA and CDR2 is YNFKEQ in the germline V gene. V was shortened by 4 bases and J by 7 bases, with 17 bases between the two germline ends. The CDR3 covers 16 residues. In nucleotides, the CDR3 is TGTGCCAGCAGCCTTCAAGGAGGTTTTAGGAATTCACCCCTCCACTTT. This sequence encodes CASSLQGGFRNSPLHF.

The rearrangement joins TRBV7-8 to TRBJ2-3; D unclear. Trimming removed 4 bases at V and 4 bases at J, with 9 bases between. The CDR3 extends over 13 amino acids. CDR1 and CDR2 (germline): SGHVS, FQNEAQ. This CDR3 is CASSYTWPDTQYF. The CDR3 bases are TGTGCCAGCAGCTATACTTGGCCAGATACGCAGTATTTT.

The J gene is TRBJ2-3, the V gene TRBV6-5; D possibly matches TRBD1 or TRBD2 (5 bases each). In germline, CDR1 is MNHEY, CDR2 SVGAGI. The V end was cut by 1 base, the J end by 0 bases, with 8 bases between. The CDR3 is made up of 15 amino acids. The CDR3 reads CASSYWGTSTDTQYF. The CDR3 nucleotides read TGTGCCAGCAGTTACTGGGGGACCAGCACAGATACGCAGTATTTT.

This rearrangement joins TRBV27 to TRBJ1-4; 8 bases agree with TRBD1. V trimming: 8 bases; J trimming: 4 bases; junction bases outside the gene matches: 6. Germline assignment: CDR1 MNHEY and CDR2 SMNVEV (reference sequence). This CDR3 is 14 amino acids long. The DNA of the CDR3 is TGTGCCAGCCGCAGGACAGGGTATAATGAAAAACTGTTTTTT. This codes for CASRRTGYNEKLFF.

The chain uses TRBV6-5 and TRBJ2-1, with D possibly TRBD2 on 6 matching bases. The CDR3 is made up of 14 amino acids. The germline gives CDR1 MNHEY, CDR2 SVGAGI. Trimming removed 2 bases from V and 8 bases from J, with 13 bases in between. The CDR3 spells CASSYELARDEQFF. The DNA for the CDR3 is TGTGCCAGCAGTTACGAACTAGCTCGGGATGAGCAGTTCTTC.

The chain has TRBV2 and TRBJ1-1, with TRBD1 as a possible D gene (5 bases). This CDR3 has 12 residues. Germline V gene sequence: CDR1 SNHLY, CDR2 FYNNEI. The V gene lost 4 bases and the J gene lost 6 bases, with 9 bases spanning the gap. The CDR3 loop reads CASSGDSAEAFF. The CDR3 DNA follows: TGTGCCAGCAGTGGGGACTCCGCTGAAGCTTTCTTT.

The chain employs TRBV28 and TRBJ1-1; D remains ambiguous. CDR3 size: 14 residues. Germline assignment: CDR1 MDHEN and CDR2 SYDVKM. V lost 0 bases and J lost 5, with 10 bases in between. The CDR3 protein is CASSLWGPLTEAFF. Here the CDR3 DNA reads TGTGCCAGCAGTTTATGGGGCCCCCTGACTGAAGCTTTCTTT.

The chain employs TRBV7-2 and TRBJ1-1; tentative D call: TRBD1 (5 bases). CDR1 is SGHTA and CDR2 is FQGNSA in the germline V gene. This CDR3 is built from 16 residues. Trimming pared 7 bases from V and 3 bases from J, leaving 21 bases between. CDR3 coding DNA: TGTGCCAGCACCCTCGGGGGGGGTGGATTAGACACTGAAGCTTTCTTT. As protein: CASTLGGGGLDTEAFF.

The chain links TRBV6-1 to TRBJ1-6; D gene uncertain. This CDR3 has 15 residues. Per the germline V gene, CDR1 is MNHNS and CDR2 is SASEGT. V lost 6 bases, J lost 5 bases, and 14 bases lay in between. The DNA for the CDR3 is TGTGCCAGCAGCCTTTCTGAGGGTCATAATTCACCCCTCCACTTT. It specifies CASSLSEGHNSPLHF.

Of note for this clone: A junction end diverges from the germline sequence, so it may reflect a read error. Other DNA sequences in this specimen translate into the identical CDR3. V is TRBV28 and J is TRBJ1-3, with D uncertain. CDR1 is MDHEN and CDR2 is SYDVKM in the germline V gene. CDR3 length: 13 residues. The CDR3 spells CATYASSGNTIYF. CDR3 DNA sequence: TGCGCCACCTATGCCAGCTCTGGAAACACCATATATTTT. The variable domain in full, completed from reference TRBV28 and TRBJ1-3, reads DVKVTQSSRYLVKRTGEKVFLECVQDMDHENMFWYRQDPGLGLRLIYFSYDVKMKEKGDIPEGYSVSREKKERFSLILESASTNQTSMYLCATYASSGNTIYFGEGSWLTVV.

CDR3 nucleotide sequence: TGTGCCAGCAGCGCCCATGGGACTAGCGGCCAAGAGACCCAGTACTTC. Translated: CASSAHGTSGQETQYF. J is TRBJ2-5 and V is TRBV7-9, with 11 bases fitting TRBD2. Germline CDR1 reads SEHNR; CDR2 reads FQNEAQ (reference sequence). V gave up 5 bases and J gave up 1 base; unmatched junction bases: 6. The CDR3 loop spans 16 amino acids.

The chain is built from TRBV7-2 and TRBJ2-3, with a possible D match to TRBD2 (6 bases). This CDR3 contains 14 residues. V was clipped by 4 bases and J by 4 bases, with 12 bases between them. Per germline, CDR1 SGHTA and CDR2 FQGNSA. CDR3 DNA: TGTGCCAGCAGCTCGTACGGGGGTGCAGATACGCAGTATTTT. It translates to CASSSYGGADTQYF.

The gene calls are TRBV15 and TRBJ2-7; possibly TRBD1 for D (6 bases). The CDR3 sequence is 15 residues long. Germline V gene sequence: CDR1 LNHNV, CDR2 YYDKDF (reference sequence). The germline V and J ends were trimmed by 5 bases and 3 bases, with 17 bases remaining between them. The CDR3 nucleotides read TGTGCCACCAGCGAGGAGCGGCAGGGGTTCTACGAGCAGTACTTC. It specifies CATSEERQGFYEQYF.

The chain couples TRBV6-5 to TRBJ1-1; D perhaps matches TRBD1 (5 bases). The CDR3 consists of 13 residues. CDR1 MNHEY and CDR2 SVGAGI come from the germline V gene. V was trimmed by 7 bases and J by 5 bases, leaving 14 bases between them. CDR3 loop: CASTGGFGTEAFF. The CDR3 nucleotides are TGTGCCAGCACCGGGGGTTTTGGGACTGAAGCTTTCTTT.

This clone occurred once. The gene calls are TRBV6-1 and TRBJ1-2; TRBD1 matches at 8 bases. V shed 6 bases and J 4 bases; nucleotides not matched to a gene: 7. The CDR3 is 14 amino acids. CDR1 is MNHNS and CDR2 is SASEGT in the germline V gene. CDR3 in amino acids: CASRRITGGYGYTF. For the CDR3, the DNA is TGTGCCAGCAGAAGAATAACAGGGGGCTATGGCTACACCTTC.